This TCR beta chain appears in the sequencing data of a study of blood T cells in healthy people across ages. Germline V gene lookup returns CDR1 SGHTA and CDR2 FQGNSA. V lost 4 bases, J lost 1 base, and 0 bases stayed unmatched. CDR3 length: 14 residues. Through a sample-barcoded 5' primer and a J-beta primer mix, a second PCR was run for roughly 6 to 12 cycles. TCRdb analysed the 5' RACE reads with MiXCR anew, one entry per CDR3 protein. The sample contains around 1,600,000 distinct CDR3 sequences, approximately 39% of which appear only once. This clonotype has more than one count but fewer than ten.

Material: blood. The V and J genes are TRBV7-2 and TRBJ2-4; 8 bases fit TRBD1. The clonotype was recovered from a woman aged 18 to 35 in good health. This CDR3 is CASSSGGAKNIQYF. In nucleotides, the CDR3 is TGTGCCAGCAGCTCAGGGGGCGCCAAAAACATTCAGTACTTC.